The source of this TCR beta chain is a study of blood T cell repertoires in COVID-19. Study context: PBMCs, B-cell-depleted T cells, or T cells provided the cDNA or gDNA that made up the material.

This CDR3 comprises 12 residues. Trimming shortened V by 5 bases and J by 11 bases, and 10 bases separated the two germline ends. Germline loops: CDR1 SGHTA, CDR2 FQGTGA. The method was immunoSEQ multiplex PCR; TCRdb's version includes in-frame clones alone and lacks a portion of them. The data contain hundreds of thousands of clones, approximately 87% of them seen just once; the ten biggest clones take up about 6.2%. The rearrangement links TRBV7-3 to TRBJ1-6; D is undetermined. Sample: peripheral blood. The receptor comes from a man in his 60s who had recovered from COVID-19. CDR3 loop: CASSRDGAPLHF. In DNA, the CDR3 is TGTGCCAGCAGCCGTGATGGAGCACCCCTCCACTTT.